This TCR beta chain was found in a study of blood T cells in healthy people across ages. General study findings and limits: TCR beta diversity was tightly associated with the proportion of naive T cells.

The V gene lost 6 bases and the J gene lost 1 base, with 13 bases spanning the gap. Germline V gives CDR1 MRHNA, CDR2 SNTAGT. The CDR3 sequence is 15 residues long. The authors ran a second PCR of roughly 6 to 12 cycles using a sample-barcoded 5' primer and a J-beta primer mix. Each CDR3 protein gets one entry after TCRdb re-called the 5' RACE reads with MiXCR. The table includes some 1.5 million distinct CDR3 sequences, about 30% detected once. This clonotype has at least ten counts. Its antigen remains unidentified. The sequenced material came from blood. The gene calls are TRBV6-4 and TRBJ2-1; perhaps TRBD2 as D (5 bases). The receptor comes from a woman in her 30s in good health. CDR3 DNA sequence: TGTGCCAGCAGAATTACTAGTATTTCCTACAATGAGCAGTTCTTC. Its translation is CASRITSISYNEQFF.